The 17 T cell receptor beta chains reported below all come from one sample, sequenced in a study of PD-1 blockade in classical Hodgkin lymphoma. The assay was immunoSEQ multiplex PCR, and TCRdb's table has in-frame clones only and misses some. Here the sample spans 25,000 to 35,000 clones, more than 60% being singletons. All patients experienced relapse after autologous stem cell transplantation, and brentuximab vedotin exposure was variable. The sample was peripheral blood mononuclear cells (PBMCs), taken before the second cycle of nivolumab. The receptors derive from a human donor with classical Hodgkin lymphoma.

The chain couples TRBV6-5 to TRBJ2-3, with 16 bases lining up with TRBD2. The V segment lost 4 bases and the J segment 9 bases; nucleotides outside the gene matches: 7. Germline V gene sequence: CDR1 MNHEY, CDR2 SVGAGI. The CDR3 totals 16 residues. The CDR3 DNA follows: TGTGCCAGCAGTTCACCGGGACTAGCGGGGGGGCGAACGCAGTATTTT. Amino acid sequence: CASSSPGLAGGRTQYF.

The rearrangement links TRBV30 to TRBJ1-5; D is perhaps TRBD1 (6 bases). The germline CDR1 and CDR2 sequences are GTSNPN and SVGIG (reference sequence). Trimming took off 3 bases at V and 3 bases at J, with 12 bases between the two ends. This CDR3 has 14 residues. CDR3 residues: CAWSGGLDNQPQHF. DNA of the CDR3: TGTGCCTGGAGCGGGGGCCTCGACAATCAGCCCCAGCATTTT. Full variable domain (outside the CDR3, taken from reference TRBV30 and TRBJ1-5): SQTIHQWPATLVQPVGSPLSLECTVEGTSNPNLYWYRQAAGRGLQLLFYSVGIGQISSEVPQNLSASRPQDRQFILSSKKLLLSDSGFYLCAWSGGLDNQPQHFGDGTRLSIL.

This clone is judged medium-sized (0.01 to 0.1%). The chain is built from TRBV4-1 and TRBJ1-3; 7 positions agree with TRBD1. The germline gives CDR1 MGHRA, CDR2 YSYEKL. J gave up 0 bases and V 3 bases, and 5 bases lay outside the gene matches. This CDR3 comprises 16 residues. CDR3 sequence: CASSQTGTLSGNTIYF. For the CDR3, the DNA is TGCGCCAGCAGCCAGACAGGGACCCTCTCTGGAAACACCATATATTTT.

V usage is TRBV4-2 and J usage is TRBJ1-2; D remains unclear. V was shortened by 2 bases and J by 6 bases, with 4 bases between the two germline ends. The CDR3 spans 11 residues. CDR1 is LGHNA, CDR2 YNFKEQ, per germline. The CDR3 nucleotides read TGTGCCAGCAGCCAAAGAGATGGCTACACCTTC. Translating gives CASSQRDGYTF.

The genes are TRBV6-5 and TRBJ1-4, with 7 bases that match TRBD1. Trimming cost V 6 bases and J 4 bases; bases outside gene matches: 5. The V gene's germline CDR1 is MNHEY and CDR2 SVGAGI. This CDR3 is 14 amino acids long. CDR3 region: CASRRTGDNEKLFF. The CDR3 coding sequence is TGTGCCAGCAGACGGACAGGCGATAATGAAAAACTGTTTTTT.

This chain connects TRBV27 to TRBJ2-1; possibly TRBD1 or TRBD2 for D (5 bases each). Per the germline V gene, CDR1 is MNHEY and CDR2 is SMNVEV (reference sequence). V was trimmed by 5 bases and J by 5 bases, leaving 16 bases between them. This CDR3 is built from 15 residues. CDR3 bases: TGTGCCAGCAGTACTCGAGGGGACGGTAACAATGAGCAGTTCTTC. Its translation is CASSTRGDGNNEQFF.

The CDR3 nucleotides are TGTGCCAGTAGAGTTACTAAGGGCTATGGCTACACCTTC. The encoded protein is CASRVTKGYGYTF. The chain recombines TRBV19 with TRBJ1-2; no clear D. Per the germline V gene, CDR1 is LNHDA and CDR2 is SQIVND (reference sequence). The CDR3 has 13 residues. The V gene lost 6 bases and the J gene lost 4 bases, with 12 bases spanning the gap.

The V call is TRBV28, the J call TRBJ1-2; 7 nucleotides align to TRBD1. This CDR3 comprises 13 residues. V dropped 5 bases and J dropped 7; count of bases not matched to a gene: 7. Germline CDR1 is MDHEN and CDR2 is SYDVKM. The CDR3 loop is CASSLHEGAGYTF. The CDR3 bases are TGTGCCAGCAGTCTTCATGAGGGGGCTGGCTACACCTTC.

The J gene is TRBJ1-1, the V gene TRBV6-1; D gene unclear. Trimming pared 0 bases from V and 4 bases from J, leaving 9 bases between. Per germline, CDR1 MNHNS and CDR2 SASEGT. This CDR3 has 14 residues. CDR3 nucleotides: TGTGCCAGCAGTGAAGCCCCAGAGGCCACTGAAGCTTTCTTT. Translated, it gives CASSEAPEATEAFF.

Concerning this clone itself: The same CDR3 also results from other DNA sequences found in this sample. V gene TRBV6-6 combines with J gene TRBJ2-5; unclear D gene. Germline CDR1 is MNHNY and CDR2 is SVGAGI (reference sequence). V was pared by 2 bases and J by 4 bases, with 5 bases between. The CDR3 extends over 12 amino acids. CDR3 nucleotides: TGTGCCAGCAGTTACGGGTCAGAGACCCAGTACTTC. Its protein product is CASSYGSETQYF.

This chain links TRBV2 with TRBJ2-5; 9 bases are shared with TRBD1. The CDR3 has 16 amino acids. The V gene's germline CDR1 is SNHLY and CDR2 FYNNEI. The V and J ends lost 6 bases and 6 bases, in that order; junction bases with no gene match: 14. CDR3 in amino acids: CASSVTGTGSQQTQYF. The CDR3 nucleotides are TGTGCCAGCAGCGTAACCGGGACAGGGTCGCAACAGACCCAGTACTTC. Variable domain in full (rest from reference TRBV2 and TRBJ2-5): EPEVTQTPSHQVTQMGQEVILRCVPISNHLYFYWYRQILGQKVEFLVSFYNNEISEKSEIFDDQFSVERPDGSNFTLKIRSTKLEDSAMYFCASSVTGTGSQQTQYFGPGTRLLVL.

The chain links TRBV6-5 to TRBJ2-7; tentative D call: TRBD2 (5 bases). The CDR3 sequence is 14 residues long. The V end was cut by 0 bases, the J end by 7 bases, with 13 bases between. CDR1 and CDR2 (germline): MNHEY, SVGAGI. The CDR3 nucleotides are TGTGCCAGCAGTTACTCGACGAACACGGGAGAGCAGTACTTC. It translates to CASSYSTNTGEQYF.

The chain combines TRBV9 with TRBJ2-7; 8 nucleotides agree with TRBD2. CDR3 length: 14 residues. V was pared by 3 bases and J by 0 bases, with 2 bases of the junction left unmatched. Germline CDR1 and CDR2: SGDLS and YYNGEE. In DNA, the CDR3 is TGTGCCAGCAGCGCGACTAGCGACTCCTACGAGCAGTACTTC. Protein sequence: CASSATSDSYEQYF.

This chain connects TRBV28 to TRBJ1-4; TRBD1 matches 9 bases. V shed 6 bases, J shed 8 bases, and the junction held 7 bases outside the gene matches. The CDR3 covers 14 residues. Germline-derived CDR1 and CDR2 are MDHEN and SYDVKM. The CDR3 DNA follows: TGTGCCAGCAGCGGAGACAGGGGGGAGGAAAAACTGTTTTTT. This sequence encodes CASSGDRGEEKLFF.

This rearrangement joins TRBV19 to TRBJ2-3; no clear D gene. Trimming cost V 1 base and J 2 bases, with 10 bases left between them. The CDR3 sequence is 15 residues long. Germline-derived CDR1 and CDR2 are LNHDA and SQIVND (reference sequence). The DNA for the CDR3 is TGTGCCAGTAGTATAGGGAACCTCGCCACAGATACGCAGTATTTT. Residues: CASSIGNLATDTQYF.

The chain carries TRBV29-1 and TRBJ1-3, with D unclear. Per the germline V gene, CDR1 is SQVTM and CDR2 is ANQGSEA. There are 13 residues in the CDR3. The germline V and J ends were trimmed by 4 bases and 0 bases, with 7 bases remaining between them. CDR3 amino acids: CSVGQSSGNTIYF. CDR3 DNA sequence: TGCAGCGTTGGTCAGAGCTCTGGAAACACCATATATTTT.

Here the CDR3 DNA reads TGTGCCAGCAGCTCTTGGGGGTTCTCTGGAAACACCATATATTTT. This translates into CASSSWGFSGNTIYF. The chain employs TRBV5-5 and TRBJ1-3; possibly TRBD1 for D (5 bases). CDR1 is SGHKS and CDR2 is YYEKEE in the germline V gene (reference sequence). The CDR3 totals 15 residues. V was cut by 3 bases and J by 0 bases, with 10 bases left in between.